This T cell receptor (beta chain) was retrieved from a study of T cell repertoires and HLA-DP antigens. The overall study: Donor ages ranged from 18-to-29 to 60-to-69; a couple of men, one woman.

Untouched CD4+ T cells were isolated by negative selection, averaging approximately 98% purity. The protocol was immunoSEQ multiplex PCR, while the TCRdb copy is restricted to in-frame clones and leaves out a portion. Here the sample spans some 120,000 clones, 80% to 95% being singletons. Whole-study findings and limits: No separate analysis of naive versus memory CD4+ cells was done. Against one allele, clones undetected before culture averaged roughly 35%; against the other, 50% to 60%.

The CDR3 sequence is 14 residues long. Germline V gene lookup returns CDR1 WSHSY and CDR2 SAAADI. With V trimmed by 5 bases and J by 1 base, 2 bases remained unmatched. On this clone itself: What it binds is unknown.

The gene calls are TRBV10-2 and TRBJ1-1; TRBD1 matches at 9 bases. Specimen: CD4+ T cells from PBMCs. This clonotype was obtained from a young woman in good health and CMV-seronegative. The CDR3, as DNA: TGCGCCAGCAGTTGGACAGGGGAGAACACTGAAGCTTTCTTT. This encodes CASSWTGENTEAFF.